Each of the 5 T cell receptor beta chains below was sequenced from the same sample in a study of blood T cell repertoires in COVID-19. Produced via immunoSEQ multiplex PCR; TCRdb's table is partial and in-frame only. The sample lists about 200,000 clones, less than 85% occurring once. The sample taken for sequencing was peripheral blood. These receptors all come from a woman in her sixties or seventies with acute or convalescent COVID-19.

The chain carries TRBV6-2 or TRBV6-3 and TRBJ1-2; D gene uncertain. V gave up 0 bases and J gave up 8 bases, with 7 bases separating them. The CDR3 loop spans 12 amino acids. Germline V gene sequence: CDR1 MNHEY, CDR2 SVGEGT. The CDR3 DNA follows: TGTGCCAGCAGTTACTCGAGGTCGGGCTACACCTTC. This encodes CASSYSRSGYTF.

The gene calls are TRBV10-3 and TRBJ2-3, with TRBD1 identical over 8 bases. There are 13 residues in the CDR3. CDR1 is ENHRY and CDR2 is SYGVKD in the germline V gene. The V gene end was trimmed by 5 bases and the J gene end by 5 bases; junction bases not matched to a gene: 3. Here the CDR3 DNA reads TGTGCCATCAGTTTACAGGGGGGAGATACGCAGTATTTT. The encoded protein is CAISLQGGDTQYF.

The chain recombines TRBV27 with TRBJ1-1, with 9 bases that match TRBD1. Trimming took 5 bases from V and 4 from J; bases not matched to a gene: 8. The CDR3 sequence is 15 residues long. Germline V gene data show CDR1 as MNHEY and CDR2 as SMNVEV (reference sequence). CDR3 bases: TGTGCCAGCAGTCCCAGGACAGGGGTCGGCACTGAAGCTTTCTTT. Amino acids: CASSPRTGVGTEAFF.

The V call is TRBV19, the J call TRBJ1-3, with TRBD1 matching over 7 bases. Germline CDR1 and CDR2: LNHDA and SQIVND (reference sequence). This CDR3 has 16 amino acids. V was clipped by 5 bases and J by 4 bases; unmatched bases: 11. The CDR3 is CASSAVRGRTGNTIYF. As DNA, the CDR3 is TGTGCCAGTAGTGCGGTCAGGGGGAGAACCGGAAACACCATATATTTT.

The chain combines TRBV7-6 with TRBJ1-2, with a weak D call TRBD1 (5 bases). V was trimmed by 5 bases and J by 4 bases, leaving 17 bases between them. The germline CDR1 and CDR2 sequences are SGHVS and FNYEAQ. The CDR3 runs 15 residues. The DNA for the CDR3 is TGTGCCAGCAGCCCGGGGGGAGCGGTCTCCTATGGCTACACCTTC. This sequence encodes CASSPGGAVSYGYTF.